Listed here are 17 T cell receptor beta chains from one sample, sequenced in a study of response to subunit inactivated influenza vaccine. TCRdb re-derived calls from the RT-PCR reads in MiXCR, one entry per CDR3 protein. This sample carries about 780,000 distinct CDR3 sequences, roughly 20% of them seen once, and the ten largest clones take approximately 10%. The sample consisted of PBMCs from blood, taken roughly 5 days after vaccination. The receptors derive from a man aged 50-59 years who received an inactivated influenza vaccine.

The rearrangement joins TRBV7-3 to TRBJ2-2; 9 nucleotides match TRBD2. CDR3 length: 18 amino acids. Germline values: CDR1 SGHTA, CDR2 FQGTGA. V dropped 5 bases and J dropped 4; count of bases not matched to a gene: 14. The CDR3 region is CASSLRLAERAGTGELFF. CDR3 nucleotide sequence: TGTGCCAGCAGCCTCCGACTAGCGGAACGAGCCGGCACCGGGGAGCTGTTTTTT.

The chain joins TRBV6-6 to TRBJ2-7, with 8 bases matching TRBD1. The germline gives CDR1 MNHNY, CDR2 SVGAGI (reference sequence). This CDR3 is built from 13 residues. Trimming took 2 bases from V and 6 from J; bases not matched to a gene: 3. The CDR3 sequence is CASSYPDRGEQYF. The CDR3 DNA follows: TGTGCCAGCAGTTACCCCGACAGGGGCGAGCAGTACTTC.

This clonotype turned up a few times. The chain couples TRBV28 to TRBJ2-3; D could derive from TRBD1 or TRBD2 (5 bases each). V gave up 7 bases and J gave up 3 bases, with 17 bases separating them. The CDR3 runs to 15 residues. Germline V gene lookup returns CDR1 MDHEN and CDR2 SYDVKM. CDR3 region: CASILRGSGTDTQYF. For the CDR3, the DNA is TGTGCCAGCATCCTACGGGGCAGTGGTACAGATACGCAGTATTTT.

This clonotype was counted a few times. The chain uses TRBV9 and TRBJ1-2; no definite D call. The V and J ends lost 0 bases and 0 bases respectively, with 9 bases between them. CDR3 size: 15 residues. The V gene's germline CDR1 is SGDLS and CDR2 YYNGEE. This CDR3 is CASSVGASSNYGYTF. CDR3 DNA sequence: TGTGCCAGCAGCGTAGGGGCCAGCTCTAACTATGGCTACACCTTC.

The chain combines TRBV5-1 with TRBJ2-5; D is ambiguous. Trimming took 0 bases from V and 5 from J, leaving 20 bases between them. This CDR3 has 17 amino acids. From germline, CDR1 is SGHRS and CDR2 YFSETQ. CDR3 DNA sequence: TGCGCCAGCAGCTTGGCGTTCTCGTCAGGCACGGCGGAGACCCAGTACTTC. It yields the protein CASSLAFSSGTAETQYF. The entire variable domain, with the rest obtained from reference TRBV5-1 and TRBJ2-5, is as follows: KAGVTQTPRYLIKTRGQQVTLSCSPISGHRSVSWYQQTPGQGLQFLFEYFSETQRNKGNFPGRFSGRQFSNSRSEMNVSTLELGDSALYLCASSLAFSSGTAETQYFGPGTRLLVL.

A few counts support this clonotype. The rearrangement joins TRBV20-1 to TRBJ2-7, with TRBD1 matching 7 bases. From germline, CDR1 is DFQATT and CDR2 SNEGSKA (reference sequence). This CDR3 has 15 residues. Trimming cost V 0 bases and J 3 bases; bases outside gene matches: 8. CDR3 bases: TGCAGTGCTAGAGACCTCACAGGGGCGGACTACGAGCAGTACTTC. Amino acid sequence: CSARDLTGADYEQYF.

This clonotype has a handful of counts. The CDR3 nucleotides read TGTGCCAGCAGTTTCGACTATCAGCTAGCGGGGGGCCCCTCCTACAATGAGCAGTTCTTC. Its protein is CASSFDYQLAGGPSYNEQFF. The chain carries TRBV12-3 or TRBV12-4 and TRBJ2-1, with 11 bases aligning to TRBD2. The CDR3 length is 20 residues. V dropped 3 bases and J dropped 0; count of bases not matched to a gene: 13.

The V and J genes are TRBV5-6 and TRBJ2-1; D not resolved. CDR3 length: 16 amino acids. V was cut by 4 bases and J by 0 bases, with 14 bases left in between. Germline CDR1 reads SGHDT; CDR2 reads YYEEEE. The CDR3 bases are TGTGCCAGCAGCCCCGTCGGGCGTAGCTCCTACAATGAGCAGTTCTTC. Residues: CASSPVGRSSYNEQFF.

A few counts support this clonotype. The chain is built from TRBV20-1 and TRBJ2-3; 7 bases agree with TRBD2. CDR1 and CDR2 (germline): DFQATT, SNEGSKA (reference sequence). The CDR3 spans 15 residues. The trim removed 6 bases at V and 4 bases at J, leaving 13 bases unmatched. CDR3 sequence (DNA): TGCAGTGCCATAGTTGCGAGCGGGGTTTCAGATACGCAGTATTTT. Protein: CSAIVASGVSDTQYF.

The chain combines TRBV6-1 with TRBJ1-5, with no clear D. V dropped 7 bases and J dropped 0 bases, with 22 bases sitting between them. CDR3 length equals 18 residues. Germline-derived CDR1 and CDR2 are MNHNS and SASEGT. CDR3 protein: CASTTPVGVGYSNQPQHF. The CDR3 nucleotides read TGTGCCAGCACCACACCGGTCGGGGTGGGGTATAGCAATCAGCCCCAGCATTTT.

The rearrangement links TRBV7-9 to TRBJ2-1, with TRBD2 identical over 10 bases. The trim removed 4 bases at V and 6 bases at J, leaving 6 bases unmatched. The CDR3 spans 15 residues. The germline CDR1 and CDR2 sequences are SEHNR and FQNEAQ (reference sequence). CDR3 protein: CASSYQRGGFNEQFF. Written as DNA, the CDR3 is TGTGCCAGCAGCTATCAGCGGGGGGGTTTCAATGAGCAGTTCTTC.

This clonotype was detected a few times. This chain uses TRBV7-9 with TRBJ2-3; the D gene is possibly TRBD2 (6 bases). The CDR3 contains 14 residues. CDR1 and CDR2 (germline): SEHNR, FQNEAQ (reference sequence). V lost 4 bases to trimming and J lost 5 bases, with 13 bases between them. Here the CDR3 DNA reads TGTGCCAGCAGCTCTGGGGGGTCGGGAGATACGCAGTATTTT. It codes for CASSSGGSGDTQYF.

This clonotype appeared a few times. The DNA of the CDR3 is TGTGCCAGCAGTTACCATGACGGACCCACCGGGGAGCTGTTTTTT. Protein product: CASSYHDGPTGELFF. The chain joins TRBV6-5 to TRBJ2-2; D gene unclear. The V end was cut by 2 bases, the J end by 4 bases, with 11 bases between. Germline V gene data show CDR1 as MNHEY and CDR2 as SVGAGI. The CDR3 runs 15 residues.

The rearrangement links TRBV24-1 to TRBJ2-1; TRBD2 is a possible D gene (6 bases). From germline, CDR1 is KGHDR and CDR2 SFDVKD. Trimming shortened V by 3 bases and J by 12 bases, and 14 bases separated the two germline ends. CDR3 length: 13 residues. The CDR3 nucleotides are TGTGCCACCAGTGATGGCCGGGACTTGGGGCAGTTCTTC. It codes for CATSDGRDLGQFF.

This clonotype occurred a few times. The germline gene is not matched at one end of the junction; a read error may be the cause. This chain joins TRBV7-9 and TRBJ2-5, with D tentatively TRBD1 (5 bases). Germline loops: CDR1 SEHNR, CDR2 FQNEAQ (reference sequence). CDR3 length: 13 residues. The CDR3 protein is CSSSRQGQETQYF. The CDR3 coding sequence is TGTTCCAGCTCGCGGCAGGGACAAGAGACCCAGTACTTC.

This clonotype was seen a handful of times. This chain joins TRBV20-1 and TRBJ1-2, with D hard to call. The CDR3 is made up of 14 amino acids. The germline V and J ends were trimmed by 0 bases and 5 bases, with 13 bases remaining between them. The germline gives CDR1 DFQATT, CDR2 SNEGSKA (reference sequence). The CDR3 DNA is TGCAGTGCTAGAGATATCCGTGGGCTGTATGGCTACACCTTC. Translating gives CSARDIRGLYGYTF.

The rearrangement joins TRBV15 to TRBJ2-2, with D hard to call. The CDR3 spans 15 residues. Trimming cost V 0 bases and J 1 base, with 6 bases left between them. Germline lookup yields CDR1 LNHNV and CDR2 YYDKDF (reference sequence). The chain's CDR3 is CATSRDRQNTGELFF. The CDR3 region has the DNA TGTGCCACCAGCAGAGATCGACAGAACACCGGGGAGCTGTTTTTT.